This TCR beta chain was recovered during a study of breast tumors, draining lymph nodes, adjacent tissues. The V and J ends lost 4 bases and 4 bases respectively, with 4 bases between them. The CDR3 sequence is 11 residues long. The germline V gene has CDR1 SGHAT and CDR2 FQNNGV. Samples came from axillary lymph nodes draining the breast cancer. MiXCR, run by TCRdb on the multiplex PCR reads, gives a single entry per CDR3 protein. Of about 120,000 distinct CDR3 sequences in the sample, approximately 20% were seen once. This clonotype was counted at least ten times. Sequencing was done on a sample of axillary lymph node tissue. The source is a female donor with breast cancer. Some clones in this sample may be carry-over from other donors' samples. V gene TRBV11-2 combines with J gene TRBJ2-5; no clear D. DNA of the CDR3: TGTGCCAGCAGCTCGGTAGAGACCCAGTACTTC. Protein sequence: CASSSVETQYF.